The entry below gives a single T cell receptor beta chain sequence along with its context. Treatment meaning: about 20 received Ad26.COV2.S at low or high dose, single or two shots; roughly 5 received placebo; per-sample allocation not given. Samples were taken on day 63 after the first vaccine or placebo injection. These data belong to a study of Ad26.COV2.S vaccination and SARS-CoV-2 variants. Sequencing was performed with immunoSEQ multiplex PCR; in TCRdb, only in-frame clones are kept and a portion is missing. The sample carries about 320,000 clones, approximately 86% recorded once. The CDR3 runs to 16 residues. Looked up from germline, CDR1 is LNHDA and CDR2 is SQIVND (reference sequence). Trimming shortened V by 2 bases and J by 6 bases, and 20 bases separated the two germline ends.

The specimen was peripheral blood, collected in a trial of Ad26.COV2.S vaccine versus placebo. This chain joins TRBV19 and TRBJ2-7; D could derive from TRBD1 or TRBD2 (5 bases each). This sequence was found in a person aged 18-60 years who received the Ad26.COV2.S COVID-19 vaccine or a placebo. In DNA, the CDR3 is TGTGCCAGTAGTATAAAGGCGGCCAGGACTCAGGGCGAGCAGTACTTC. This sequence encodes CASSIKAARTQGEQYF.